This T cell receptor beta chain was recovered during a study of T cells of healthy individuals. The CDR3 has 14 amino acids. Germline V gives CDR1 DFQATT, CDR2 SNEGSKA (reference sequence). V was shortened by 4 bases and J by 0 bases, with 12 bases between the two germline ends. From the 5' RACE reads, TCRdb called clonotypes with MiXCR, one entry per CDR3 protein. The sample consists of about 96,000 distinct CDR3 sequences, approximately 18% of them appearing once. A few counts support this clonotype. The clonotype comes from a human donor in good health. The chain recombines TRBV20-1 with TRBJ1-2; D might be TRBD1 (6 bases). In nucleotides, the CDR3 is TGCAGTGCTATCAGAGGGACATCTAACTATGGCTACACCTTC. As protein: CSAIRGTSNYGYTF.